This section outlines one T cell receptor (beta chain) sequence together with its context. This specimen comes from a study of T cell changes during pregnancy in multiple sclerosis. Produced via immunoSEQ multiplex PCR; TCRdb's table is partial and in-frame only. The sample contains over 20,000 clones, 85% of which appear only once. The clonotype originates from a female donor with multiple sclerosis, enrolled in a pregnancy study. The source was CD8+ T cells from peripheral blood mononuclear cells, collected before pregnancy.

Written as DNA, the CDR3 is TGTGCCAGCACGGGACTAGCCCACACAGATACGCAGTATTTT. It codes for CASTGLAHTDTQYF. The genes are TRBV6-1 and TRBJ2-3; 9 positions match TRBD2. V lost 7 bases to trimming and J lost 2 bases; unmatched junction nucleotides: 4. Germline V lookup: CDR1 MNHNS, CDR2 SASEGT. This CDR3 has 14 residues.